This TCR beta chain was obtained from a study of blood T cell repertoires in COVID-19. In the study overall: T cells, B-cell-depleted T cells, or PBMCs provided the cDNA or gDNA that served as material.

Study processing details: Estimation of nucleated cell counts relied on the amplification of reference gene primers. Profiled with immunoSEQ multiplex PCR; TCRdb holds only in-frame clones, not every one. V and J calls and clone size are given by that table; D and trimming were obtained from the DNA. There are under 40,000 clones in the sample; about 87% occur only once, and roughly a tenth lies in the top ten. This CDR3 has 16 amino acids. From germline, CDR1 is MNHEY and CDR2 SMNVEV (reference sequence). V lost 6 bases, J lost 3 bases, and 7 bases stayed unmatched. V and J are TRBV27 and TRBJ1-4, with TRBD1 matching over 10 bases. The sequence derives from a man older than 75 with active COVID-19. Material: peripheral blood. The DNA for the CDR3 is TGTGCCAGCAGCGCCGGGACAGGGGTAGCTAATGAAAAACTGTTTTTT. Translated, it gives CASSAGTGVANEKLFF.